The clone carrying this TCR beta chain was counted between two and nine times. Antigen specificity is unknown. J lost 4 bases, V lost 2 bases, and 11 bases had no gene match. Germline values: CDR1 SGHNT, CDR2 YYREEE (reference sequence). The CDR3 is 16 amino acids. These data belong to a study of beta chain features in type 1 diabetes. Study-level results: VDJ junctions from type 1 diabetes patients carried fewer insertions and larger deletions. Among patients with Type 1 diabetes, TCRB CDR3s were moderately but significantly shorter in every one of the four CD4+ subsets.

It was via CD45RO/CCR7/CD25/CD127/CD95/CD27 that CD4+ naive, central memory, regulatory and stem cell-like memory cells were sorted. TCRB transcripts that were expressed got sequenced, as all of the isolated RNA had been reverse transcribed. Sequenced by immunoSEQ multiplex PCR; TCRdb stores in-frame clones only, minus some. Of around 650,000 clones listed, around 12% are singletons. The chain has TRBV5-4 and TRBJ2-5; 7 nucleotides align to TRBD1. This TCR came from a man aged 25-45 years with type 1 diabetes. Specimen: naive CD4+ T cells from blood. The CDR3 nucleotides read TGTGCCAGCAGCTTTAGGGGCCAGGGGGATGGAGAGACCCAGTACTTC. Translating it yields CASSFRGQGDGETQYF.